This entry concerns a single T cell receptor (beta chain). What it binds is not known. Germline assignment: CDR1 MGHDK and CDR2 SYGVNS. This CDR3 contains 15 residues. This specimen belongs to a study of T cells expressing NK-cell markers. No DNA is given; TCRdb re-called the 5' RACE reads and lists each CDR3 protein once. This table lists around 550,000 distinct CDR3 sequences. Findings of the study overall: The same clonotypes also predominated in the CD3+CD56-NKG2C+ fraction of several donors. CD8+ T cells in 5 to 7 donors included dominant NKG2C+ clonotypes at 1.0-7.0%.

The genes are TRBV25-1 and TRBJ2-3; TCRdb's D gene call, TRBD2, goes unchecked for lack of DNA. Specimen: blood T cells: a sorted CD56 or NKG2C T cell subset, CD4+ or CD8+ T cells, or bulk PBMC T cells (not recorded which). This receptor was identified in a man aged 18 to 30 in good health. The CDR3 reads CASSSPSGRTDTQYF.